These 8 T cell receptor beta chains came from one sample sequenced in a study of technical replicates of blood from a few donors. Profiling relied on immunoSEQ multiplex PCR, and the TCRdb table lists in-frame clones only, not all of them. The table lists about 97,000 clones, about 95% of them singletons. The specimen sequenced was T cells isolated from PBMCs. These receptors all come from a human donor in good health.

This clone was counted once. The chain carries TRBV10-2 and TRBJ2-7; 7 bases are a match to TRBD1. This CDR3 comprises 13 residues. V gave up 0 bases and J gave up 4 bases; unmatched junction bases: 0. The germline CDR1 and CDR2 sequences are WSHSY and SAAADI. The CDR3 spells CASSESRGYEQYF. As DNA, the CDR3 is TGCGCCAGCAGTGAGTCCAGGGGGTACGAGCAGTACTTC.

The V and J genes are TRBV19 and TRBJ1-5; a weak D match, TRBD1 (6 bases). The length of the CDR3 is 15 residues. Germline loops: CDR1 LNHDA, CDR2 SQIVND (reference sequence). Trimming cost V 5 bases and J 3 bases, with 14 bases left between them. The CDR3 DNA is TGTGCCAGTAGTGGAGTCAGGGGCTTCAATCAGCCCCAGCATTTT. Amino acids: CASSGVRGFNQPQHF.

This chain connects TRBV19 to TRBJ2-2; 7 positions agree with TRBD2. Germline V gene data show CDR1 as LNHDA and CDR2 as SQIVND (reference sequence). V lost 8 bases and J lost 4; bases outside the gene matches: 1. This CDR3 contains 12 residues. The CDR3 spells CASAGVTGELFF. CDR3 nucleotide sequence: TGTGCCAGTGCGGGAGTCACCGGGGAGCTGTTTTTT.

The chain joins TRBV7-3 to TRBJ1-2; 9 nucleotides align to TRBD1. CDR3 length: 14 amino acids. Germline trimming cut 4 bases from V and 7 bases from J; bases unmatched to any gene: 7. Germline-derived CDR1 and CDR2 are SGHTA and FQGTGA. CDR3 protein: CASSSSGTGSGYTF. CDR3 coding DNA: TGTGCCAGCAGCTCGTCCGGGACAGGGTCTGGCTACACCTTC.

The rearrangement joins TRBV5-4 to TRBJ2-1, with TRBD1 as a possible D gene (5 bases). CDR1 is SGHNT and CDR2 is YYREEE in the germline V gene (reference sequence). V was trimmed by 2 bases and J by 6 bases, leaving 15 bases between them. The CDR3 spans 15 residues. CDR3 amino acids: CASSFPGNLGNEQFF. As DNA, the CDR3 is TGTGCCAGCAGCTTCCCAGGGAACTTAGGCAATGAGCAGTTCTTC.

The V call is TRBV27, the J call TRBJ2-2, with TRBD1 identical over 9 bases. CDR3 length: 16 amino acids. V dropped 4 bases and J dropped 6; count of bases not matched to a gene: 9. From germline, CDR1 is MNHEY and CDR2 SMNVEV (reference sequence). DNA of the CDR3: TGTGCCAGCAGTTCCTACAGGGGGCAGGTGGCCGGGGAGCTGTTTTTT. Protein sequence: CASSSYRGQVAGELFF.

The chain carries TRBV4-3 and TRBJ2-3; 7 nucleotides align to TRBD2. CDR1 is LGHNA and CDR2 is YSLEER in the germline V gene. Trimming took 3 bases from V and 4 from J; bases not matched to a gene: 4. The length of the CDR3 is 14 residues. As DNA, the CDR3 is TGCGCCAGCAGCCACAGACTAGCAGCAGATACGCAGTATTTT. Amino acid sequence: CASSHRLAADTQYF.

V and J are TRBV6-1 and TRBJ1-1; the D is unclear. Germline V gives CDR1 MNHNS, CDR2 SASEGT. Trimming pared 4 bases from V and 0 bases from J, leaving 15 bases between. This CDR3 contains 16 residues. In DNA, the CDR3 is TGTGCCAGCAGTGCCAACTGGTTGCCCATGAACACTGAAGCTTTCTTT. This codes for CASSANWLPMNTEAFF.